One sample yielded the 2 T cell receptor beta chains listed below, sequenced in a study of Ad26.COV2.S vaccination and SARS-CoV-2 variants. Sequenced by immunoSEQ multiplex PCR; TCRdb stores in-frame clones only, minus some. The sample contains 300,000 to 400,000 clones, about 90% of which appear only once. The specimen comprised peripheral blood, sampled after recovery from COVID-19. These TCRs come from a human donor who had recovered from COVID-19.

The chain employs TRBV7-6 and TRBJ1-2; a weak D match, TRBD1 (6 bases). Germline V CDR1 and CDR2: SGHVS, FNYEAQ. Trimming shortened V by 5 bases and J by 6 bases, and 19 bases separated the two germline ends. CDR3 size: 15 residues. The CDR3 coding sequence is TGTGCCAGCAGCACCCAATCCAGGGGAACGGATGGCTACACCTTC. Translated, it gives CASSTQSRGTDGYTF.

V usage is TRBV6-6 and J usage is TRBJ2-4, with a tentative D call TRBD2 (6 bases). Germline CDR1 is MNHNY and CDR2 is SVGAGI (reference sequence). The V end was cut by 5 bases, the J end by 6 bases, with 8 bases between. The CDR3 covers 12 residues. CDR3: CASSPGGNIQYF. DNA for the CDR3: TGTGCCAGCAGTCCCGGGGGAAACATTCAGTACTTC.